These 20 T cell receptor beta chains share one sample of origin, sequenced in a study of blood T cell repertoires in COVID-19 (TCRdb year 2020). Preparation of the library involved the immunoSEQ multiplex PCR assay. Drawn from immuneACCESS, this table holds only the in-frame rearrangements with V and J called that TCRdb kept. Clones are partly lost; checked studies trace under half to an unresolved V gene and leave the rest unexplained. This sample gives some 260,000 clones in total; 70% to 90% of them show up just once. Together, the top ten hold about 0.64% of the sample. The sample taken for sequencing was peripheral blood. Receptors originate from a human donor in a cohort sampled during active COVID-19.

The chain uses TRBV4-3 and TRBJ1-4, with unresolved D. V gave up 0 bases and J gave up 0 bases, with 8 bases separating them. This CDR3 is 16 amino acids long. Germline CDR1 and CDR2: LGHNA and YSLEER. CDR3 nucleotide sequence: TGCGCCAGCAGCCAAGATGGCCCAGCAACTAATGAAAAACTGTTTTTT. It codes for CASSQDGPATNEKLFF.

The chain is built from TRBV10-3 and TRBJ2-5, with 9 positions matching TRBD1. The CDR3 consists of 15 residues. Per the germline V gene, CDR1 is ENHRY and CDR2 is SYGVKD. J gave up 3 bases and V 2 bases, and 4 bases lay outside the gene matches. The CDR3 region has the DNA TGTGCCATCAGTGAGCCCGGACAGGGGAAAGAGACCCAGTACTTC. Amino acids: CAISEPGQGKETQYF.

The chain recombines TRBV7-8 with TRBJ1-1; D gene ambiguous. Germline V gives CDR1 SGHVS, CDR2 FQNEAQ. V was cut by 4 bases and J by 3 bases, with 12 bases left in between. The CDR3 has 14 amino acids. The CDR3 DNA follows: TGTGCCAGCAGCTCTGGGGAGGCAGACACTGAAGCTTTCTTT. This codes for CASSSGEADTEAFF.

The chain links TRBV6-1 to TRBJ1-2; D unresolved. Germline V CDR1 and CDR2: MNHNS, SASEGT. The CDR3 runs 15 residues. V was clipped by 1 base and J by 2 bases, with 11 bases between them. This CDR3 reads CASSEDPPANYGYTF. The CDR3 region has the DNA TGTGCCAGCAGTGAAGACCCGCCAGCGAACTATGGCTACACCTTC.

The chain has TRBV18 and TRBJ2-7; 8 nucleotides line up with TRBD1. The CDR3 is 14 residues long. Germline-derived CDR1 and CDR2 are KGHSH and LQKENI. Trimming took 4 bases from V and 1 from J; bases not matched to a gene: 3. CDR3 sequence: CASSRGQASYEQYF. The CDR3 region has the DNA TGTGCCAGCTCACGGGGACAGGCTTCCTACGAGCAGTACTTC.

The chain recombines TRBV11-2 with TRBJ1-1, with a possible D match to TRBD1 (5 bases). Trimming cost V 2 bases and J 11 bases, with 12 bases left between them. Germline loops: CDR1 SGHAT, CDR2 FQNNGV. The CDR3 contains 12 residues. The CDR3 is CASSLKREGAFF. In DNA form, the CDR3 reads TGTGCCAGCAGCTTAAAGAGGGAGGGGGCTTTCTTT. Full variable domain (missing parts from reference TRBV11-2 and TRBJ1-1): EAGVAQSPRYKIIEKRQSVAFWCNPISGHATLYWYQQILGQGPKLLIQFQNNGVVDDSQLPKDRFSAERLKGVDSTLKIQPAKLEDSAVYLCASSLKREGAFFGQGTRLTVV.

A note on this clone: Other DNA sequences of this sample code for an identical CDR3. CDR3 in DNA: TGTGCCAGCAGTTTAAGAAGGGGAGGCTACGAGCAGTACTTC. It specifies CASSLRRGGYEQYF. J is TRBJ2-7 and V is TRBV27; D possibly corresponds to TRBD2 (6 bases). The CDR3 is 14 amino acids. The ends were cut back, 2 bases at V and 3 bases at J, with 11 bases in the middle. In germline, CDR1 is MNHEY, CDR2 SMNVEV (reference sequence).

CDR3 sequence: CASSQGWGEALNTEAFF. The CDR3 DNA follows: TGCGCCAGCAGCCAAGGTTGGGGAGAAGCCTTGAACACTGAAGCTTTCTTT. V and J are TRBV4-3 and TRBJ1-1, with no clear D. The V gene lost 1 base and the J gene lost 0 bases, with 15 bases spanning the gap. This CDR3 comprises 17 residues. Germline V lookup: CDR1 LGHNA, CDR2 YSLEER.

This clone was seen only a few times. This chain uses TRBV19 with TRBJ2-7; 10 positions agree with TRBD2. Germline V gives CDR1 LNHDA, CDR2 SQIVND (reference sequence). This CDR3 has 16 amino acids. The junction had 9 bases not matched to a gene; V was cut back by 5 bases and J by 2 bases. As DNA, the CDR3 is TGTGCCAGTAGTCGGCGAACTAGCGGGGCAGCCTACGAGCAGTACTTC. Amino acids: CASSRRTSGAAYEQYF.

The CDR3 here is CASSQFRREQFF. CDR3 in DNA: TGTGCCAGCAGCCAGTTCCGGCGGGAGCAGTTCTTC. The chain uses TRBV4-2 and TRBJ2-1; D remains unclear. The V gene lost 3 bases and the J gene lost 10 bases, with 10 bases spanning the gap. The V gene's germline CDR1 is LGHNA and CDR2 YNFKEQ. This CDR3 has 12 residues.

This clone was counted only a few times. The genes are TRBV19 and TRBJ1-1; D is perhaps TRBD1 (6 bases). The CDR3 loop spans 13 amino acids. In germline, CDR1 is LNHDA, CDR2 SQIVND (reference sequence). V gave up 3 bases and J gave up 7 bases, with 12 bases separating them. The CDR3 spells CASSIGTYDEAFF. The CDR3 coding sequence is TGTGCCAGTAGTATCGGGACATACGATGAAGCTTTCTTT.

The gene calls are TRBV19 and TRBJ2-3; 8 nucleotides match TRBD2. The V segment lost 7 bases and the J segment 1 base; nucleotides outside the gene matches: 7. CDR3 size: 15 residues. CDR1 and CDR2 from the germline V gene are LNHDA and SQIVND (reference sequence). CDR3 nucleotide sequence: TGTGCCAGTATGGGTAGCGGGATAGGCACAGATACGCAGTATTTT. Translating it yields CASMGSGIGTDTQYF.

The chain has TRBV28 and TRBJ1-2; TRBD1 matches 8 bases. This CDR3 has 15 amino acids. Per the germline V gene, CDR1 is MDHEN and CDR2 is SYDVKM. After removal of 5 bases from V and 0 bases from J, the junction contained 5 bases not matched to a gene. In DNA, the CDR3 is TGTGCCAGCAGTCTCTTACAGGGGGCTAACTATGGCTACACCTTC. Its protein is CASSLLQGANYGYTF.

The rearrangement joins TRBV7-9 to TRBJ2-1, with 9 bases aligning to TRBD1. CDR3 length equals 14 residues. Germline V gene sequence: CDR1 SEHNR, CDR2 FQNEAQ (reference sequence). The junction had 5 bases not matched to a gene; V was cut back by 4 bases and J by 7 bases. In nucleotides, the CDR3 is TGTGCCAGCAGCTCACAGGGGGCACAAAATGAGCAGTTCTTC. This sequence encodes CASSSQGAQNEQFF.

The chain links TRBV28 to TRBJ1-1; D unresolved. Trimming took off 7 bases at V and 2 bases at J, with 14 bases between the two ends. There are 14 residues in the CDR3. Germline values: CDR1 MDHEN, CDR2 SYDVKM. The CDR3 DNA is TGTGCCAGCACTTCCCACAGCCTCAACACTGAAGCTTTCTTT. This codes for CASTSHSLNTEAFF. Together with reference TRBV28 and TRBJ1-1, the CDR3 gives the full variable domain: DVKVTQSSRYLVKRTGEKVFLECVQDMDHENMFWYRQDPGLGLRLIYFSYDVKMKEKGDIPEGYSVSREKKERFSLILESASTNQTSMYLCASTSHSLNTEAFFGQGTRLTVV.

The chain has TRBV7-2 and TRBJ2-5; a possible D gene is TRBD2 (7 bases). Trimming pared 2 bases from V and 5 bases from J, leaving 18 bases between. The CDR3 extends over 16 amino acids. Looked up from germline, CDR1 is SGHTA and CDR2 is FQGNSA. The CDR3 DNA reads TGTGCCAGCAGCTTAAGCTTTGGGGGGGGCCGTGAGACCCAGTACTTC. Its protein product is CASSLSFGGGRETQYF.

The gene calls are TRBV4-2 and TRBJ2-3; 7 nucleotides line up with TRBD2. The ends lost 1 base at V and 1 base at J; junction bases unmatched: 14. Germline V gene sequence: CDR1 LGHNA, CDR2 YNFKEQ. The CDR3 has 19 residues. The chain's CDR3 is CASSQAGLAATWGTDTQYF. The CDR3 DNA reads as TGTGCCAGCAGCCAAGCGGGGCTAGCGGCGACTTGGGGCACAGATACGCAGTATTTT.

CDR3 in DNA: TGTGCCATCAGTGAGAGACAGGGTCTGGGCAATCAGCCCCAGCATTTT. It is translated as CAISERQGLGNQPQHF. This chain uses TRBV10-3 with TRBJ1-5; 7 bases are shared with TRBD1. The CDR3 totals 16 residues. With 2 bases clipped from V and 2 bases from J, the junction kept 6 bases outside the gene matches. Germline V gene data show CDR1 as ENHRY and CDR2 as SYGVKD.

This chain links TRBV7-2 with TRBJ1-5; 11 bases are a match to TRBD1. The CDR3 is 15 amino acids. The ends lost 3 bases at V and 5 bases at J; junction bases unmatched: 3. The V gene's germline CDR1 is SGHTA and CDR2 FQGNSA. CDR3 DNA: TGTGCCAGCAGCTTTGGGACAGGGGGATATCAGCCCCAGCATTTT. Translated, it gives CASSFGTGGYQPQHF.

The chain carries TRBV29-1 and TRBJ1-2; possibly TRBD1 for D (6 bases). CDR1 is SQVTM, CDR2 ANQGSEA, per germline. Between the trimmed V and J ends, which lost 7 bases and 7 bases, there was a span of 16 bases. The CDR3 totals 12 residues. CDR3 coding DNA: TGCAGCGGTATGACAGGTCCAGGTGGCTACACCTTC. It yields the protein CSGMTGPGGYTF.